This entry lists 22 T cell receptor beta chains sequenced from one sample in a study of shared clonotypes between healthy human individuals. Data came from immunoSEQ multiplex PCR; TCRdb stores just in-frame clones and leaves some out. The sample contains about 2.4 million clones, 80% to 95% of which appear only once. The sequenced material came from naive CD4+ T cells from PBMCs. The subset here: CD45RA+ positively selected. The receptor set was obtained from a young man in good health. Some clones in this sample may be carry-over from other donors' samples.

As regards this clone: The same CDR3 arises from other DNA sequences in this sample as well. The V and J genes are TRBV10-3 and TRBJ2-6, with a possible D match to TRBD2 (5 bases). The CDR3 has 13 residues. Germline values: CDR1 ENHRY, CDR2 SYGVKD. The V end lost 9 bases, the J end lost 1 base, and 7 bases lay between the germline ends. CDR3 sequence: CAISGSGANVLTF. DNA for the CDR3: TGTGCCATAAGCGGATCTGGGGCCAACGTCCTGACTTTC.

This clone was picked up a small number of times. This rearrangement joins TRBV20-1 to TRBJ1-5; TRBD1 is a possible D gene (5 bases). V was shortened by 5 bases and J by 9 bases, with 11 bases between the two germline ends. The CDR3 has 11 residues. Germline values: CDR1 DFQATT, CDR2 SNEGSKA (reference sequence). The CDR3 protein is CSAGGLVPQHF. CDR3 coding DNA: TGCAGTGCTGGGGGATTGGTGCCCCAGCATTTT.

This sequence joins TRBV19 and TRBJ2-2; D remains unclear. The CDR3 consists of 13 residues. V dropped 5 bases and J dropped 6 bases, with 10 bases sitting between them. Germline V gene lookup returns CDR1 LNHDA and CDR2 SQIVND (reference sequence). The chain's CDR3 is CASSPRTPGELFF. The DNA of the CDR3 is TGTGCCAGTAGTCCTCGGACCCCCGGGGAGCTGTTTTTT. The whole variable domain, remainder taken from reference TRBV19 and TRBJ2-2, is DGGITQSPKYLFRKEGQNVTLSCEQNLNHDAMYWYRQDPGQGLRLIYYSQIVNDFQKGDIAEGYSVSREKKESFPLTVTSAQKNPTAFYLCASSPRTPGELFFGEGSRLTVL.

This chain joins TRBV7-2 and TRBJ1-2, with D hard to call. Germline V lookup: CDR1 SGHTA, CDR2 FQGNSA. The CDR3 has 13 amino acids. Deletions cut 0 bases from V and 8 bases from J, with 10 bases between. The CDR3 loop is CASSLAEDGGYTF. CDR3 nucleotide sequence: TGTGCCAGCAGCTTAGCGGAAGATGGCGGCTACACCTTC.

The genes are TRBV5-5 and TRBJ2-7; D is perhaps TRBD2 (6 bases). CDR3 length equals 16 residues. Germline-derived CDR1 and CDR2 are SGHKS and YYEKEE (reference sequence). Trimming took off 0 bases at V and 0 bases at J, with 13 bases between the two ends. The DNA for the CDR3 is TGTGCCAGCAGCTTGGGAGCCAAGGGAGGCTCCTACGAGCAGTACTTC. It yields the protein CASSLGAKGGSYEQYF.

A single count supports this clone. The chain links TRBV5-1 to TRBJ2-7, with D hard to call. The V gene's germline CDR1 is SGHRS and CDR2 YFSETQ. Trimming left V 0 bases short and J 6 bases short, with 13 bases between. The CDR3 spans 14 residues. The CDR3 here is CASSLDGGIGEQYF. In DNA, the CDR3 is TGCGCCAGCAGCTTGGATGGTGGAATCGGCGAGCAGTACTTC.

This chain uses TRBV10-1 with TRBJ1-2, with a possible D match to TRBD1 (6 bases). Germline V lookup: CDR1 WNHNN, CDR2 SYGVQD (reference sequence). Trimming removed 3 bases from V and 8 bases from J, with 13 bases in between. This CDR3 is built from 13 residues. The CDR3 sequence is CASSDTRGSGYTF. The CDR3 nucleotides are TGCGCCAGCAGTGATACCAGGGGATCCGGCTACACCTTC.

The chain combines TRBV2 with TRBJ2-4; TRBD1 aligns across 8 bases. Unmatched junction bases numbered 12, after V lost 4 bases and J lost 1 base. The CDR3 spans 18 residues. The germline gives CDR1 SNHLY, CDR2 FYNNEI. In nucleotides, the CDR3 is TGTGCCAGCAGTGTGAGGACAGGGTCCCTCGGGGCCAAAAACATTCAGTACTTC. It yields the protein CASSVRTGSLGAKNIQYF.

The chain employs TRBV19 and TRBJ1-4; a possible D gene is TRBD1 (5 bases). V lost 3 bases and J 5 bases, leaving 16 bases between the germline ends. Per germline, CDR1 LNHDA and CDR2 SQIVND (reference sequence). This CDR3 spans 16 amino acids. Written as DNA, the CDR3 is TGTGCCAGTAGTATGTTGGACGGGCAGGGAAATGAAAAACTGTTTTTT. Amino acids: CASSMLDGQGNEKLFF.

The CDR3 nucleotides are TGTGCCAGCAGCCGCCCCGGACAGGGGAACAGGGAGCAGTACTTC. Amino acid sequence: CASSRPGQGNREQYF. This chain links TRBV5-4 with TRBJ2-7; TRBD1 aligns across 9 bases. The CDR3 extends over 15 amino acids. With V trimmed by 4 bases and J by 7 bases, 12 bases remained unmatched. Germline values: CDR1 SGHNT, CDR2 YYREEE (reference sequence).

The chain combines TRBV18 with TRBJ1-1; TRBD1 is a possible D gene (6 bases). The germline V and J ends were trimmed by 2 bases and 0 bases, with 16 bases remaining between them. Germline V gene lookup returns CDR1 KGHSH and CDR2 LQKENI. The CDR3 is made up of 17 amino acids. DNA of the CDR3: TGTGCCAGCTCACCAAACGGGGGGGGCGGGATGAACACTGAAGCTTTCTTT. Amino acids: CASSPNGGGGMNTEAFF.

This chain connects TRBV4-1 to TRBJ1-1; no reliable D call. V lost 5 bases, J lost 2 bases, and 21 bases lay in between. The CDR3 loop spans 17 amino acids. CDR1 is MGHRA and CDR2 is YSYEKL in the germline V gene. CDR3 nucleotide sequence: TGCGCCAGCAGCTGGGTCAACTTGGGCTCTAGTAACACTGAAGCTTTCTTT. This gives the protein CASSWVNLGSSNTEAFF.

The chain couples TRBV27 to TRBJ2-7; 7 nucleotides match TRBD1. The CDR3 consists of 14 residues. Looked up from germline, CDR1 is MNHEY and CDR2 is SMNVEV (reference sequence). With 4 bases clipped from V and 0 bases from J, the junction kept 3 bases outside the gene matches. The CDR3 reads CASSWSGGSYEQYF. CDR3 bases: TGTGCCAGCAGTTGGTCAGGGGGCTCCTACGAGCAGTACTTC.

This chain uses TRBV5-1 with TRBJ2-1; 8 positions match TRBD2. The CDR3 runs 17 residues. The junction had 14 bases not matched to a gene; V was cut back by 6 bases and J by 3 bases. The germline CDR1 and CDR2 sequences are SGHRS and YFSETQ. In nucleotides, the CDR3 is TGCGCCAGCACCCGAAACGGTGGGGCGGGAGGCTACAATGAGCAGTTCTTC. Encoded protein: CASTRNGGAGGYNEQFF.

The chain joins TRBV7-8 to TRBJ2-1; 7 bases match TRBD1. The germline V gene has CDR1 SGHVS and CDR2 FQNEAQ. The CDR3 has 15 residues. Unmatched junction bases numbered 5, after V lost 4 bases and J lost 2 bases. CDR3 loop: CASSYRDSPYNEQFF. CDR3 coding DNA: TGTGCCAGCAGCTACCGGGACAGTCCCTACAATGAGCAGTTCTTC.

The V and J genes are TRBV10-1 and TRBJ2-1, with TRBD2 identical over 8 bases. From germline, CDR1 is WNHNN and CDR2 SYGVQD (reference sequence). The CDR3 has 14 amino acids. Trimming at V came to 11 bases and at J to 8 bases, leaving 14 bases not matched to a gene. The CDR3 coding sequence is TGCGCCTCCGGCCGGGGACTAGTCCCCGATGAGCAGTTCTTC. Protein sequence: CASGRGLVPDEQFF.

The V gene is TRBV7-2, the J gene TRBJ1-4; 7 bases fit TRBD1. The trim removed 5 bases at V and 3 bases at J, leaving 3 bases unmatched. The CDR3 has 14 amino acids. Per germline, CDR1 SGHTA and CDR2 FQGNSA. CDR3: CASSPTGPNEKLFF. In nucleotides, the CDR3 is TGTGCCAGCAGCCCGACAGGGCCTAATGAAAAACTGTTTTTT. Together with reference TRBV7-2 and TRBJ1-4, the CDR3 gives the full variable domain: GAGVSQSPSNKVTEKGKDVELRCDPISGHTALYWYRQSLGQGLEFLIYFQGNSAPDKSGLPSDRFSAERTGGSVSTLTIQRTQQEDSAVYLCASSPTGPNEKLFFGSGTQLSVL.

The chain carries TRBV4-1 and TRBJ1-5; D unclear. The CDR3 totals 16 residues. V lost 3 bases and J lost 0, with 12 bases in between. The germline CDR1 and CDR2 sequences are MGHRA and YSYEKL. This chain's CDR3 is CASSQTYTGSNQPQHF. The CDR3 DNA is TGCGCCAGCAGCCAGACCTACACTGGTAGCAATCAGCCCCAGCATTTT.

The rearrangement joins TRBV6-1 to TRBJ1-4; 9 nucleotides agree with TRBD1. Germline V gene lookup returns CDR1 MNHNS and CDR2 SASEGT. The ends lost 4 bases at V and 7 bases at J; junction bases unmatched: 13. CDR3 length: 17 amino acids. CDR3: CASSGGTGFGTSEKLFF. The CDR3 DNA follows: TGTGCCAGCAGTGGTGGGACAGGGTTTGGTACGAGTGAAAAACTGTTTTTT.

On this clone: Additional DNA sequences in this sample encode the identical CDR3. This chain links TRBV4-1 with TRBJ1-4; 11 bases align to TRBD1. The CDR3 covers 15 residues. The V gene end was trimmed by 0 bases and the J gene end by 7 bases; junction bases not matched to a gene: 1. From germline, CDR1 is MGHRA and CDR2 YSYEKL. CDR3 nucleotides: TGCGCCAGCAGCCAAGAAGGGACAGGGGGTGAAAAACTGTTTTTT. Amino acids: CASSQEGTGGEKLFF.

CDR3 in DNA: TGTGCCAGCAGTGGGCGACAGGGGGTCTCGTTCTACGAGCAGTACTTC. The encoded protein is CASSGRQGVSFYEQYF. This rearrangement joins TRBV28 to TRBJ2-7; 9 bases match TRBD1. CDR3 length equals 16 residues. Looked up from germline, CDR1 is MDHEN and CDR2 is SYDVKM. V gave up 5 bases and J gave up 3 bases; unmatched junction bases: 11.

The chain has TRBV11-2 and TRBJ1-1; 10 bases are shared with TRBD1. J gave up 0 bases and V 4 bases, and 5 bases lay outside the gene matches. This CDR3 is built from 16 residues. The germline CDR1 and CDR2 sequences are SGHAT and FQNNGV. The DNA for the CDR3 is TGTGCCAGCAGCTCCCCGACAGGGGGCATGAACACTGAAGCTTTCTTT. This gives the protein CASSSPTGGMNTEAFF.